These 26 T cell receptor beta chains share one sample of origin, sequenced in a study of blood T cell repertoires in COVID-19. TCRdb's table, derived via immunoSEQ multiplex PCR, lists solely in-frame clones and lacks some. The top ten hold 3.4% of the sample, which has under 250,000 clones, about four fifths seen once. The specimen sequenced was peripheral blood. The receptors were sampled from a woman in her late teens or twenties with acute or convalescent COVID-19.

This chain joins TRBV30 and TRBJ2-1, with 13 bases matching TRBD2. Per the germline V gene, CDR1 is GTSNPN and CDR2 is SVGIG (reference sequence). The CDR3 consists of 14 residues. Trimming took 0 bases from V and 7 from J; bases not matched to a gene: 0. CDR3 loop: CAWSVLAGGNEQFF. The CDR3, as DNA: TGTGCCTGGAGTGTACTAGCGGGAGGGAATGAGCAGTTCTTC.

The CDR3 here is CASSWTAGTGELFF. In DNA, the CDR3 is TGTGCCAGCAGCTGGACTGCGGGCACCGGGGAGCTGTTTTTT. The gene calls are TRBV7-9 and TRBJ2-2; a possible D gene is TRBD2 (5 bases). CDR3 size: 14 residues. The V end lost 4 bases, the J end lost 4 bases, and 10 bases lay between the germline ends. Germline V gene sequence: CDR1 SEHNR, CDR2 FQNEAQ (reference sequence).

This chain joins TRBV30 and TRBJ2-7; possibly TRBD2 for D (5 bases). This CDR3 has 16 residues. The V gene's germline CDR1 is GTSNPN and CDR2 SVGIG (reference sequence). V was clipped by 0 bases and J by 7 bases, with 22 bases between them. As DNA, the CDR3 is TGTGCCTGGAGTGTCGGGCTAGCCCTCCTACTAAGGGAGCAGTACTTC. Protein sequence: CAWSVGLALLLREQYF. The whole variable domain, filled in from reference TRBV30 and TRBJ2-7, reads SQTIHQWPATLVQPVGSPLSLECTVEGTSNPNLYWYRQAAGRGLQLLFYSVGIGQISSEVPQNLSASRPQDRQFILSSKKLLLSDSGFYLCAWSVGLALLLREQYFGPGTRLTVT.

The gene calls are TRBV6-1 and TRBJ1-4, with 9 bases identical to TRBD1. The CDR3 is 15 residues long. Germline lookup yields CDR1 MNHNS and CDR2 SASEGT. J gave up 7 bases and V 3 bases, and 6 bases lay outside the gene matches. The CDR3: CASSDGDRVGEKLFF. The CDR3 nucleotides are TGTGCCAGCAGTGATGGGGACAGGGTTGGTGAAAAACTGTTTTTT.

The gene calls are TRBV28 and TRBJ1-3, with TRBD1 identical over 7 bases. The germline V gene has CDR1 MDHEN and CDR2 SYDVKM. This CDR3 has 17 residues. V trimming: 8 bases; J trimming: 0 bases; junction bases outside the gene matches: 13. CDR3 nucleotide sequence: TGTGCCAGCGAGAACGCACAGGGGCGAGGCTCTGGAAACACCATATATTTT. Amino acids: CASENAQGRGSGNTIYF. Together with reference TRBV28 and TRBJ1-3, the CDR3 gives the full variable domain: DVKVTQSSRYLVKRTGEKVFLECVQDMDHENMFWYRQDPGLGLRLIYFSYDVKMKEKGDIPEGYSVSREKKERFSLILESASTNQTSMYLCASENAQGRGSGNTIYFGEGSWLTVV.

This chain connects TRBV7-6 to TRBJ2-2; 7 nucleotides agree with TRBD2. The trim removed 7 bases at V and 5 bases at J, leaving 10 bases unmatched. The germline V gene has CDR1 SGHVS and CDR2 FNYEAQ. The CDR3 has 15 amino acids. CDR3 sequence reads: CASTPYGRSTGELFF. The CDR3 DNA reads TGTGCCAGCACCCCATACGGGAGGAGTACCGGGGAGCTGTTTTTT.

The chain has TRBV27 and TRBJ2-2; 11 nucleotides align to TRBD2. Trimming took 1 base from V and 4 from J; bases not matched to a gene: 5. The germline CDR1 and CDR2 sequences are MNHEY and SMNVEV (reference sequence). The CDR3 length is 17 residues. CDR3 region: CASSLLVAGGRTGELFF. CDR3 DNA: TGTGCCAGCAGTTTATTGGTAGCGGGAGGGCGCACCGGGGAGCTGTTTTTT.

The V gene is TRBV7-9, the J gene TRBJ1-2; TRBD1 might be the D (6 bases). The germline V gene has CDR1 SEHNR and CDR2 FQNEAQ (reference sequence). This CDR3 is 13 amino acids long. Trimming cost V 5 bases and J 5 bases, with 12 bases left between them. The CDR3 DNA reads as TGTGCCAGCAGCCACGGGACACCTTATGGCTACACCTTC. Protein: CASSHGTPYGYTF.

The chain recombines TRBV27 with TRBJ2-7, with TRBD1 identical over 7 bases. V lost 6 bases and J lost 2; bases outside the gene matches: 19. The CDR3 length is 18 residues. CDR1 and CDR2 (germline): MNHEY, SMNVEV (reference sequence). In DNA, the CDR3 is TGTGCCAGCAGACCAAACCTAGCACAGGGGACCAGCCCCTACGAGCAGTACTTC. It codes for CASRPNLAQGTSPYEQYF.

This chain connects TRBV9 to TRBJ2-3; possible D gene TRBD1, 5 bases. Trimming removed 2 bases from V and 0 bases from J, with 16 bases in between. CDR1 and CDR2 from the germline V gene are SGDLS and YYNGEE. The CDR3 length is 17 residues. In DNA, the CDR3 is TGTGCCAGCAGCGTCGGACAAGGCGCCACTAGCACAGATACGCAGTATTTT. It specifies CASSVGQGATSTDTQYF. The full variable domain, completed using reference TRBV9 and TRBJ2-3, is DSGVTQTPKHLITATGQRVTLRCSPRSGDLSVYWYQQSLDQGLQFLIQYYNGEERAKGNILERFSAQQFPDLHSELNLSSLELGDSALYFCASSVGQGATSTDTQYFGPGTRLTVL.

Remarks on this clone: Relative to the germline gene, one junction end is altered; a read error may explain this. CDR3 coding DNA: TGTGCTAGCAGCCCTGGACATGGGAATGAAAAACTGTTTTTT. It yields the protein CASSPGHGNEKLFF. The chain couples TRBV7-7 to TRBJ1-4, with D tentatively TRBD1 (5 bases). Germline assignment: CDR1 SSHAT and CDR2 FNYEAQ (reference sequence). CDR3 size: 14 residues.

The chain employs TRBV5-8 and TRBJ2-1, with 14 bases lining up with TRBD2. Losses at the gene ends were 4 bases for V and 9 bases for J; bases not matched to a gene: 9. The CDR3 totals 16 residues. Germline CDR1 and CDR2: SGHTS and YDEGEE. The CDR3: CASSQRGLAGGAEQFF. In nucleotides, the CDR3 is TGTGCCAGCAGCCAGAGAGGACTAGCGGGAGGTGCTGAGCAGTTCTTC.

V is TRBV5-1 and J is TRBJ2-3; 7 bases align to TRBD2. This CDR3 contains 14 residues. V lost 3 bases to trimming and J lost 4 bases; unmatched junction nucleotides: 5. From germline, CDR1 is SGHRS and CDR2 YFSETQ. The CDR3 is CASSSGLEADTQYF. The CDR3 coding sequence is TGCGCCAGCAGCTCCGGACTAGAAGCAGATACGCAGTATTTT. The whole variable domain, remainder taken from reference TRBV5-1 and TRBJ2-3, is KAGVTQTPRYLIKTRGQQVTLSCSPISGHRSVSWYQQTPGQGLQFLFEYFSETQRNKGNFPGRFSGRQFSNSRSEMNVSTLELGDSALYLCASSSGLEADTQYFGPGTRLTVL.

Comment on this clone: Other DNA sequences from this sample encode an identical CDR3 as well. The chain recombines TRBV12-3 or TRBV12-4 with TRBJ1-1; tentative D call: TRBD1 (5 bases). This CDR3 has 13 residues. V gave up 5 bases and J gave up 2 bases, with 9 bases separating them. The CDR3 coding sequence is TGTGCCAGCAGTCTTCAGGGAAACACTGAAGCTTTCTTT. Translating it yields CASSLQGNTEAFF.

The gene calls are TRBV2 and TRBJ2-3; D is perhaps TRBD2 (5 bases). The CDR3 covers 14 residues. V was trimmed by 8 bases and J by 1 base, leaving 13 bases between them. The germline V gene encodes CDR1 SNHLY and CDR2 FYNNEI. In DNA form, the CDR3 reads TGTGCCAGCGGAACAGAGGGTCGCACAGATACGCAGTATTTT. As protein: CASGTEGRTDTQYF.

The chain links TRBV28 to TRBJ1-2; 7 nucleotides align to TRBD1. Germline V CDR1 and CDR2: MDHEN, SYDVKM. Trimming cost V 11 bases and J 5 bases; bases outside gene matches: 11. There are 13 residues in the CDR3. CDR3 sequence reads: CASAGTATYGYTF. CDR3 DNA: TGTGCCTCCGCCGGGACAGCAACTTATGGCTACACCTTC.

In its sample, this clone was seen once. V is TRBV25-1 and J is TRBJ2-5, with D possibly TRBD1 on 6 matching bases. The germline gives CDR1 MGHDK, CDR2 SYGVNS. V was shortened by 0 bases and J by 1 base, with 9 bases between the two germline ends. There are 15 residues in the CDR3. The CDR3 coding sequence is TGTGCCAGCAGTGAATATTGGGGGCCCCAAGAGACCCAGTACTTC. Translated: CASSEYWGPQETQYF.

This clone was recorded a few times. V is TRBV28 and J is TRBJ1-5, with no clear D. The CDR3 runs 14 residues. V lost 7 bases and J 9 bases, leaving 19 bases between the germline ends. Germline-derived CDR1 and CDR2 are MDHEN and SYDVKM. CDR3 region: CASTPLTDSGPQHF. DNA for the CDR3: TGTGCCAGCACTCCCCTGACTGATTCGGGGCCCCAGCATTTT.

The CDR3 nucleotides are TGTGCCAGTAGTATGGGGGCCGGCCCCAATGAGCAGTTCTTC. Translation gives CASSMGAGPNEQFF. The chain recombines TRBV19 with TRBJ2-1; weak D call: TRBD1 (6 bases). The CDR3 loop spans 14 amino acids. Germline lookup yields CDR1 LNHDA and CDR2 SQIVND (reference sequence). Between the trimmed V and J ends, which lost 3 bases and 6 bases, there was a span of 12 bases.

The chain combines TRBV18 with TRBJ2-5; D perhaps matches TRBD1 (5 bases). The length of the CDR3 is 14 residues. CDR1 KGHSH and CDR2 LQKENI come from the germline V gene. V was shortened by 0 bases and J by 2 bases, with 7 bases between the two germline ends. The CDR3: CASSPPTAQETQYF. In nucleotides, the CDR3 is TGTGCCAGCTCACCACCGACAGCGCAAGAGACCCAGTACTTC.

The gene calls are TRBV4-2 and TRBJ1-4; the D gene is possibly TRBD1 (6 bases). The germline CDR1 and CDR2 sequences are LGHNA and YNFKEQ. The CDR3 is 18 amino acids. The V end lost 0 bases, the J end lost 0 bases, and 14 bases lay between the germline ends. The DNA for the CDR3 is TGTGCCAGCAGCCAAGACGTTCCCAGGGGCACAACTAATGAAAAACTGTTTTTT. Translation: CASSQDVPRGTTNEKLFF.

This chain links TRBV4-3 with TRBJ1-4; D uncertain. The CDR3 loop spans 15 amino acids. Looked up from germline, CDR1 is LGHNA and CDR2 is YSLEER. V was trimmed by 0 bases and J by 4 bases, leaving 9 bases between them. The CDR3 DNA follows: TGCGCCAGCAGCCAAGACCCCGACTATAATGAAAAACTGTTTTTT. Translating gives CASSQDPDYNEKLFF.

This chain connects TRBV11-2 to TRBJ2-1; possibly TRBD1 for D (5 bases). This CDR3 spans 17 amino acids. V was shortened by 0 bases and J by 0 bases, with 12 bases between the two germline ends. From germline, CDR1 is SGHAT and CDR2 FQNNGV. CDR3 nucleotides: TGTGCCAGCAGCTTAGATAGGGGCAAAGGCTCCTACAATGAGCAGTTCTTC. It encodes CASSLDRGKGSYNEQFF. Drawing the rest from reference TRBV11-2 and TRBJ2-1, the complete variable domain is EAGVAQSPRYKIIEKRQSVAFWCNPISGHATLYWYQQILGQGPKLLIQFQNNGVVDDSQLPKDRFSAERLKGVDSTLKIQPAKLEDSAVYLCASSLDRGKGSYNEQFFGPGTRLTVL.

The chain carries TRBV7-2 and TRBJ2-7; 9 bases align to TRBD2. This CDR3 is 15 amino acids long. Germline CDR1 is SGHTA and CDR2 is FQGNSA. The junction had 7 bases not matched to a gene; V was cut back by 1 base and J by 6 bases. The CDR3 loop is CASSLVPLAGTEQYF. Written as DNA, the CDR3 is TGTGCCAGCAGCTTAGTTCCCCTAGCGGGAACCGAGCAGTACTTC.

This rearrangement joins TRBV4-2 to TRBJ1-4; possibly TRBD1 for D (5 bases). The CDR3 is made up of 13 amino acids. V gave up 2 bases and J gave up 10 bases, with 11 bases separating them. CDR1 and CDR2 from the germline V gene are LGHNA and YNFKEQ. The CDR3 bases are TGTGCCAGCAGCCAATTTGGGGCACGAAAACTGTTTTTT. Residues: CASSQFGARKLFF.

The chain links TRBV6-5 to TRBJ2-1, with TRBD2 as a possible D gene (7 bases). CDR3 length: 15 amino acids. CDR1 MNHEY and CDR2 SVGAGI come from the germline V gene. V was trimmed by 0 bases and J by 10 bases, leaving 16 bases between them. This CDR3 reads CASSYSRGRAHEQFF. The DNA of the CDR3 is TGTGCCAGCAGTTACTCTAGGGGGAGGGCGCACGAGCAGTTCTTC.